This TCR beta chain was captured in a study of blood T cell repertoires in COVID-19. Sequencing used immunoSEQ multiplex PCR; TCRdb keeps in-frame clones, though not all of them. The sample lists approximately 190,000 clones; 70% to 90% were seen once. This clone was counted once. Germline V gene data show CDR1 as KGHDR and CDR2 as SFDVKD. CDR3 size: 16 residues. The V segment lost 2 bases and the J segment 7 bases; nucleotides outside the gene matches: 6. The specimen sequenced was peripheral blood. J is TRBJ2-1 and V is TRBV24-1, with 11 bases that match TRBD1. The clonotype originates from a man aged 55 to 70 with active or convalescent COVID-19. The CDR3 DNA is TGTGCCACCAGTGATTCGCAGGACAGGGGGCAAAATGAGCAGTTCTTC. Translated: CATSDSQDRGQNEQFF.